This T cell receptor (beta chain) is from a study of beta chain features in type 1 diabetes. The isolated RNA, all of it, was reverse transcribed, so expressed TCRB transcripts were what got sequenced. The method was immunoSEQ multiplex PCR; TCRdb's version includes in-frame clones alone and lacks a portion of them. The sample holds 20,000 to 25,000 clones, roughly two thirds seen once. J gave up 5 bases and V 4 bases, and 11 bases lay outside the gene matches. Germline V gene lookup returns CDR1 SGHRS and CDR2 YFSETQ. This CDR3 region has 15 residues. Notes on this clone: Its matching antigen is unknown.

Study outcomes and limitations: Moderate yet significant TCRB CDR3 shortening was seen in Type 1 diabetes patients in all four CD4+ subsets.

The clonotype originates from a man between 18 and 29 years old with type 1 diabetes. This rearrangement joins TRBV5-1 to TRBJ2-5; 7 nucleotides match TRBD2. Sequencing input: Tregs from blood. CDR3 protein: CASSILRERGETQYF. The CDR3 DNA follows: TGCGCCAGCAGCATTTTGCGGGAGAGAGGTGAGACCCAGTACTTC.